Listed here are 8 T cell receptor beta chains from one sample, sequenced in a study of early T cells in non-severe SARS-CoV-2 infection. TCRdb recomputed calls from the 5' RACE reads with MiXCR, one row per CDR3 protein. The sample yields more than 60,000 distinct CDR3 sequences, approximately 9.5% seen once. Sequenced sample: whole blood. The receptors were sampled from an adult who was a healthcare worker with PCR-confirmed SARS-CoV-2 infection or an uninfected control (not recorded which).

This clonotype was detected ten times or more. This likely comes from a read error, as the CDR3 has no conserved phenylalanine or tryptophan at its end. This sequence joins TRBV29-1 and TRBJ2-4; the D is unclear. The CDR3 is made up of 15 amino acids. In germline, CDR1 is SQVTM, CDR2 ANQGSEA. V lost 0 bases and J 4 bases, leaving 13 bases between the germline ends. The chain's CDR3 is CSVEDSGRVKNIQYS. The CDR3 nucleotides read TGCAGCGTTGAAGATAGTGGACGAGTAAAAAACATTCAGTACTCC.

This clonotype has more than one count but fewer than ten. The rearrangement links TRBV19 to TRBJ1-4; TRBD1 might be the D (5 bases). CDR3 size: 15 residues. The V end lost 6 bases, the J end lost 0 bases, and 11 bases lay between the germline ends. Per the germline V gene, CDR1 is LNHDA and CDR2 is SQIVND (reference sequence). The DNA of the CDR3 is TGTGCCAGTAGAGGGGACTTTTCAACTAATGAAAAACTGTTTTTT. As protein: CASRGDFSTNEKLFF.

This clonotype was picked up many times. The CDR3 spells CASSFGGMRYEQYF. The CDR3 DNA is TGTGCCAGCAGCTTCGGGGGAATGAGGTACGAGCAGTACTTC. The V and J genes are TRBV7-2 and TRBJ2-7; perhaps TRBD2 as D (6 bases). CDR1 and CDR2 (germline): SGHTA, FQGNSA. The length of the CDR3 is 14 residues. V lost 3 bases, J lost 4 bases, and 13 bases lay in between.

The V call is TRBV29-1, the J call TRBJ1-1; D ambiguous. The CDR3 sequence is 13 residues long. CDR1 is SQVTM, CDR2 ANQGSEA, per germline. Trimming took 3 bases from V and 5 from J, leaving 13 bases between them. As DNA, the CDR3 is TGCAGCGTTGAGAGGTCCCAGGATACTGAAGCTTTCTTT. Translated: CSVERSQDTEAFF.

This chain joins TRBV29-1 and TRBJ2-7; 8 bases match TRBD2. Germline values: CDR1 SQVTM, CDR2 ANQGSEA. The CDR3 covers 18 residues. With V trimmed by 3 bases and J by 2 bases, 18 bases remained unmatched. The CDR3, as DNA: TGCAGCGTTGAGGCTAGCGGGTCTACCCGAATTACCCCCTACGAGCAGTACTTC. This codes for CSVEASGSTRITPYEQYF.

This clonotype was seen many times. The chain uses TRBV20-1 and TRBJ1-4; D uncertain. The CDR3 covers 12 residues. Germline CDR1 DFQATT, CDR2 SNEGSKA (reference sequence). V was clipped by 2 bases and J by 5 bases, with 6 bases between them. The CDR3, as DNA: TGCAGTGCTAGAATTGTGAATGAAAAACTGTTTTTT. Amino acids: CSARIVNEKLFF.

In its sample, this clonotype was seen many times. The CDR3 region has the DNA TGTGCCAGCAGTTTGTCCGGGACTAGCTACGAGCAGTACTTC. Its translation is CASSLSGTSYEQYF. The V call is TRBV27, the J call TRBJ2-7; 8 nucleotides align to TRBD2. Trimming removed 3 bases from V and 3 bases from J; junction bases left unmatched: 4. This CDR3 has 14 residues. Germline V CDR1 and CDR2: MNHEY, SMNVEV (reference sequence).

This clonotype appeared many times. V is TRBV7-9 and J is TRBJ2-1, with TRBD2 matching over 7 bases. V lost 4 bases, J lost 0 bases, and 9 bases stayed unmatched. In germline, CDR1 is SEHNR, CDR2 FQNEAQ (reference sequence). The CDR3 totals 17 residues. The CDR3 DNA sequence: TGTGCCAGCAGCTCCGACGGGAGGCCTAGCTCCTACAATGAGCAGTTCTTC. Protein product: CASSSDGRPSSYNEQFF. Full variable domain (remainder filled in from reference TRBV7-9 and TRBJ2-1): DTGVSQNPRHKITKRGQNVTFRCDPISEHNRLYWYRQTLGQGPEFLTYFQNEAQLEKSRLLSDRFSAERPKGSFSTLEIQRTEQGDSAMYLCASSSDGRPSSYNEQFFGPGTRLTVL.